Each of the 13 T cell receptor beta chains below was sequenced from the same sample in a study of PD-1 blockade in classical Hodgkin lymphoma. The time point: cycle 4 day 1 (C4D1), after less than 7 weeks of nivolumab. After autologous stem cell transplantation all patients relapsed, and prior brentuximab vedotin exposure differed between cohorts. Method: immunoSEQ multiplex PCR; TCRdb's copy keeps in-frame clones and lacks some. The sample lists about 60,000 clones, 90% to 95% occurring once. The sequences come from peripheral blood mononuclear cells (PBMCs), collected before the fourth cycle of nivolumab. The receptors here all came from a human donor with classical Hodgkin lymphoma.

The chain carries TRBV28 and TRBJ1-5; perhaps TRBD1 as D (6 bases). The CDR3 length is 15 residues. The V end was cut by 6 bases, the J end by 6 bases, with 18 bases between. Germline V gene sequence: CDR1 MDHEN, CDR2 SYDVKM. CDR3 sequence (DNA): TGTGCCAGCAGCCCGGGGGCTAGGGGTTCTCAGCCCCAGCATTTT. It is translated as CASSPGARGSQPQHF.

The chain employs TRBV7-2 and TRBJ2-7, with 11 positions matching TRBD2. Trimming at V came to 5 bases and at J to 6 bases, leaving 12 bases not matched to a gene. Germline V gene lookup returns CDR1 SGHTA and CDR2 FQGNSA. This CDR3 is 16 amino acids long. The CDR3 bases are TGTGCCAGCAGCGGTAGCGGGGGGGCCGGTCAGCGCGAGCAGTACTTC. Translation: CASSGSGGAGQREQYF.

Regarding this clone: One junction end does not reproduce the germline sequence, and a read error may be involved. The rearrangement joins TRBV28 to TRBJ2-7; the match to TRBD2 covers 7 bases. Germline CDR1 reads MDHEN; CDR2 reads SYDVKM. The CDR3 consists of 13 residues. DNA of the CDR3: TGTGCCAGCAGTTCCAGCGGGAAAAAACGTAGGCTCTTC. It specifies CASSSSGKKRRLF.

V gene TRBV11-2 combines with J gene TRBJ2-5; 8 bases align to TRBD1. With 4 bases clipped from V and 8 bases from J, the junction kept 9 bases outside the gene matches. The CDR3 is 14 amino acids. Germline values: CDR1 SGHAT, CDR2 FQNNGV. The CDR3 DNA follows: TGTGCCAGCAGCTCCGACAGGGGCCTCGCTACCCAGTACTTC. Residues: CASSSDRGLATQYF.

The chain employs TRBV7-6 and TRBJ2-2; a weak D match, TRBD2 (5 bases). Germline-derived CDR1 and CDR2 are SGHVS and FNYEAQ. The V end lost 2 bases, the J end lost 1 base, and 11 bases lay between the germline ends. This CDR3 has 16 residues. CDR3 sequence reads: CASSLSATMNTGELFF. In DNA, the CDR3 is TGTGCCAGCAGCTTAAGTGCGACTATGAACACCGGGGAGCTGTTTTTT.

V and J are TRBV10-3 and TRBJ1-1; TRBD1 matches at 7 bases. Germline V gene lookup returns CDR1 ENHRY and CDR2 SYGVKD. This CDR3 spans 13 amino acids. V shed 6 bases and J 7 bases; nucleotides not matched to a gene: 8. In nucleotides, the CDR3 is TGTGCCATCAGGGAGGCAGGGGGAAATGAAGCTTTCTTT. Protein sequence: CAIREAGGNEAFF.

The rearrangement uses TRBV7-2 and TRBJ2-7; D tentatively fits TRBD1 or TRBD2 (5 bases each). V lost 5 bases and J lost 4, with 18 bases in between. The CDR3 loop spans 15 amino acids. Per the germline V gene, CDR1 is SGHTA and CDR2 is FQGNSA. The CDR3 coding sequence is TGTGCCAGCAGCCTGGAACCGGGACCCTTATACGAGCAGTACTTC. It is translated as CASSLEPGPLYEQYF.

The CDR3, as DNA: TGTGCCAGCACCAAAGGGGGTAGCGGGGCCACCTGGGAAACCGGGGAGCTGTTTTTT. Protein product: CASTKGGSGATWETGELFF. The chain carries TRBV9 and TRBJ2-2; the match to TRBD2 covers 8 bases. With 6 bases clipped from V and 5 bases from J, the junction kept 21 bases outside the gene matches. The germline CDR1 and CDR2 sequences are SGDLS and YYNGEE. The CDR3 extends over 19 amino acids.

The rearrangement uses TRBV4-1 and TRBJ1-4; tentatively, D is TRBD1 (6 bases). The germline V gene encodes CDR1 MGHRA and CDR2 YSYEKL. V was clipped by 1 base and J by 7 bases, with 13 bases between them. CDR3 length: 15 amino acids. This CDR3 is CASSQVGGAREKLFF. The CDR3, as DNA: TGCGCCAGCAGCCAAGTTGGGGGGGCACGTGAAAAACTGTTTTTT.

With respect to this clone: Other DNA sequences from this sample encode an identical CDR3 as well. The chain carries TRBV6-5 and TRBJ2-7; 7 bases are a match to TRBD1. The V and J ends lost 5 bases and 2 bases, in that order; junction bases with no gene match: 6. Looked up from germline, CDR1 is MNHEY and CDR2 is SVGAGI. The CDR3 has 14 residues. DNA for the CDR3: TGTGCCAGCAGTCCCGGGACAGCAACCTACGAGCAGTACTTC. Translated, it gives CASSPGTATYEQYF.

This clone appeared once. The chain employs TRBV10-2 and TRBJ2-7, with TRBD1 as a possible D gene (6 bases). The CDR3 contains 11 residues. Germline CDR1 and CDR2: WSHSY and SAAADI. Trimming shortened V by 4 bases and J by 6 bases, and 7 bases separated the two germline ends. CDR3 bases: TGCGCCAGCAGTGTGACAGGCGAGCAGTACTTC. Amino acid sequence: CASSVTGEQYF.

This sequence joins TRBV5-1 and TRBJ2-7; maybe TRBD2 (5 bases). Germline CDR1 reads SGHRS; CDR2 reads YFSETQ. The germline V and J ends were trimmed by 1 base and 5 bases, with 16 bases remaining between them. The CDR3 contains 15 residues. CDR3 region: CASSLLAGMGNEQYF. CDR3 in DNA: TGCGCCAGCAGCTTGTTGGCGGGTATGGGGAACGAGCAGTACTTC.

Only a few counts were recorded for this clone. V is TRBV7-9 and J is TRBJ2-1; 9 bases fit TRBD1. Per germline, CDR1 SEHNR and CDR2 FQNEAQ (reference sequence). V lost 11 bases to trimming and J lost 4 bases; unmatched junction nucleotides: 0. This CDR3 region has 11 residues. CDR3: CAGQGYNEQFF. DNA for the CDR3: TGTGCCGGACAGGGGTACAATGAGCAGTTCTTC.